Listed below are T cell receptor beta chains from one sample, sequenced in a study of patients and donors after allogeneic stem cell transplantation. TCRdb reanalysed the RT-PCR reads using MiXCR and keeps one entry per CDR3 protein. The sample lists roughly 200,000 distinct CDR3 sequences, less than 50% seen once, with 9.5% to 13% in the top ten. Sequences were obtained from blood, either unsorted or a sorted T cell fraction (not recorded which). The receptors shown here come from a human donor who was either an allogeneic HSCT recipient or a stem cell or donor lymphocyte infusion donor (not recorded which). It is not recorded whose cells these are; they may come from a transplant donor. CDR3s leave out the opening cysteine and the closing phenylalanine or tryptophan.

V gene: TRBV5-6
CDR3 protein: ASSLAGLLTEAF

V gene: TRBV5-1
CDR3 protein: ASSLVAGTGTGELF

V gene: TRBV7-3
CDR3 protein: ASSLDAGDTQY

V gene: TRBV7-6
CDR3 protein: ASSLGSQYGWDTEAF

V gene: TRBV12-3/TRBV12-4
CDR3 protein: ASSLWGQEQY

V gene: TRBV5-1
CDR3 protein: ASSLDWEMDTEAF

V gene: TRBV5-1
CDR3 protein: ASSLEGEDYGYT

V gene: TRBV5-1
CDR3 protein: ASSPRQAPGEKLF

V gene: TRBV4-1
CDR3 protein: ASSPIGGLIDTQY

V gene: TRBV2
CDR3 protein: ASSRSNLDRMNTEAF